This T cell receptor beta chain was obtained from a study of blood T cell repertoires in COVID-19. Study details: Samples came from the United States, Italy and Spain, spanning acute and convalescent COVID-19.

The data were produced by immunoSEQ multiplex PCR, yet TCRdb's version contains in-frame clones alone and is incomplete. The profile shows about 410,000 clones, approximately 91% of them singletons. CDR3 length equals 19 residues. From germline, CDR1 is MNHNS and CDR2 SASEGT. The V and J ends lost 4 bases and 0 bases, in that order; junction bases with no gene match: 12. This clone was found once. The rearrangement uses TRBV6-1 and TRBJ1-6; 7 positions match TRBD1. The material sequenced was peripheral blood. The TCR originated in a woman aged 40 to 50 with COVID-19, enrolled during active disease. The CDR3 is CASSVLAPGQSSYNSPLHF. The CDR3, as DNA: TGTGCCAGCAGTGTACTGGCCCCGGGACAGAGCTCCTATAATTCACCCCTCCACTTT.